This T cell receptor beta chain was identified during a study of T cell responses to AZD1222 COVID-19 vaccine. Findings and limits, study-wide: Spike-specific TCR breadth and depth grew following two AZD1222 doses. Donors skewed white British and female; clonal diversity was possibly underestimated. Only 5 or 6 AZD1222 recipients were seropositive at baseline.

Concerning this clone itself: Its cognate antigen is unknown.

The ends were cut back, 2 bases at V and 2 bases at J, with 7 bases in the middle. The CDR3 length is 13 residues. The V gene's germline CDR1 is SGHNT and CDR2 YYREEE (reference sequence). Here immunoSEQ multiplex PCR was the method, and the copy in TCRdb shows in-frame clones only, minus some. The sample consists of approximately 180,000 clones, around 94% of them appearing once. This receptor was identified in an adult in good health. The source was peripheral blood, collected on day 0 of AZD1222 vaccination. The chain recombines TRBV5-4 with TRBJ1-2, with D possibly being TRBD1 (5 bases). The CDR3 is CASSFDRNYGYTF. The CDR3 nucleotides are TGTGCCAGCAGCTTTGACAGAAACTATGGCTACACCTTC.